One sample yielded the 23 T cell receptor beta chains listed below, sequenced in a study of identical twins. TCRdb called the 5' RACE reads again in MiXCR, with one record for every CDR3 protein. In the table there are about 530,000 distinct CDR3 sequences, about 15% of which are singletons. These same data were also listed under a study on yellow fever vaccine responses in identical twins.

The sequenced sample consisted of CD4+ T cells sorted from blood. All receptors derive from a woman aged 18-30 years in good health.

The rearrangement links TRBV9 to TRBJ2-7; 8 bases are a match to TRBD1. The trim removed 3 bases at V and 5 bases at J, leaving 10 bases unmatched. The CDR3 totals 15 residues. Per the germline V gene, CDR1 is SGDLS and CDR2 is YYNGEE. Here the CDR3 DNA reads TGTGCCAGCAGCGCGGACAGGGCGTCCCCTCACGAGCAGTACTTC. Translation: CASSADRASPHEQYF.

This chain joins TRBV27 and TRBJ1-3, with 7 bases lining up with TRBD1. The CDR3 spans 14 residues. CDR1 MNHEY and CDR2 SMNVEV come from the germline V gene (reference sequence). The trim removed 1 base at V and 4 bases at J, leaving 1 base unmatched. The DNA of the CDR3 is TGTGCCAGCAGTTTATTGGGACAGGGAAACACCATATATTTT. Protein: CASSLLGQGNTIYF.

The rearrangement joins TRBV20-1 to TRBJ2-1, with D possibly called TRBD1 or TRBD2 (6 bases each). CDR3 length: 15 amino acids. V lost 6 bases to trimming and J lost 5 bases, with 20 bases between them. CDR1 is DFQATT and CDR2 is SNEGSKA in the germline V gene (reference sequence). The CDR3 DNA sequence: TGCAGTGCCATGGTGGGGGGCCTGACCCACAATGAGCAGTTCTTC. It specifies CSAMVGGLTHNEQFF.

The chain links TRBV6-1 to TRBJ2-3, with D maybe TRBD1 (6 bases). Germline V lookup: CDR1 MNHNS, CDR2 SASEGT. Trimming pared 7 bases from V and 6 bases from J, leaving 14 bases between. The CDR3 contains 13 residues. CDR3 sequence reads: CASTRPGQDTQYF. Here the CDR3 DNA reads TGTGCCAGCACCCGGCCAGGACAGGATACGCAGTATTTT.

This chain links TRBV19 with TRBJ2-1; TRBD2 agrees at 12 bases. The CDR3 runs 15 residues. After removal of 8 bases from V and 4 bases from J, the junction contained 6 bases not matched to a gene. Germline assignment: CDR1 LNHDA and CDR2 SQIVND (reference sequence). CDR3: CASLATSGRYNEQFF. The DNA for the CDR3 is TGTGCCAGTTTGGCGACTAGCGGGAGATACAATGAGCAGTTCTTC.

The J gene is TRBJ1-4, the V gene TRBV20-1; 8 positions match TRBD1. CDR1 and CDR2 (germline): DFQATT, SNEGSKA (reference sequence). The trim removed 3 bases at V and 4 bases at J, leaving 7 bases unmatched. This CDR3 spans 15 amino acids. This CDR3 is CSASRTGSGNEKLFF. CDR3 sequence (DNA): TGCAGTGCTAGTCGGACAGGGTCGGGTAATGAAAAACTGTTTTTT.

This clonotype has more than one count but fewer than ten. The chain uses TRBV11-2 and TRBJ2-7, with 11 bases lining up with TRBD2. The CDR3 covers 15 residues. J lost 5 bases, V lost 5 bases, and 8 bases had no gene match. Germline assignment: CDR1 SGHAT and CDR2 FQNNGV. The CDR3 is CASSARLAGTHEQYF. The DNA for the CDR3 is TGTGCCAGCAGCGCAAGACTAGCGGGAACCCACGAGCAGTACTTC.

Only a few counts were recorded for this clonotype. The chain is built from TRBV3-1 and TRBJ2-7; D is unresolved. V was trimmed by 1 base and J by 3 bases, leaving 4 bases between them. The germline V gene has CDR1 LGHDT and CDR2 YNNKEL (reference sequence). CDR3 length: 12 residues. The DNA for the CDR3 is TGTGCCAGCAGCCAAGGACACTACGAGCAGTACGTC. Translating it yields CASSQGHYEQYV.

The chain has TRBV15 and TRBJ2-1; D is uncertain. The CDR3 sequence is 14 residues long. Trimming removed 4 bases from V and 1 base from J, with 8 bases in between. From germline, CDR1 is LNHNV and CDR2 YYDKDF (reference sequence). The CDR3 nucleotides are TGTGCCACCAGCAAACCGGCATCCTACAATGAGCAGTTCTTC. Translating it yields CATSKPASYNEQFF.

The rearrangement links TRBV18 to TRBJ2-7; no firm D call. V lost 3 bases to trimming and J lost 5 bases, with 8 bases between them. The CDR3 loop spans 12 amino acids. Germline V lookup: CDR1 KGHSH, CDR2 LQKENI. The CDR3 sequence: CASSPDSHEQYV. The CDR3 DNA reads as TGTGCCAGCTCACCCGATTCCCACGAGCAGTACGTC.

Ten or more counts support this clonotype. The gene calls are TRBV2 and TRBJ2-1; D unclear. Trimming shortened V by 5 bases and J by 0 bases, and 11 bases separated the two germline ends. The V gene's germline CDR1 is SNHLY and CDR2 FYNNEI. This CDR3 is 15 amino acids long. CDR3 in DNA: TGTGCCAGCAGTAGGGCAGGCAGCTCCTACAATGAGCAGTTCTTC. Its protein is CASSRAGSSYNEQFF.

This clonotype has just a few counts. The gene calls are TRBV3-1 and TRBJ2-1, with 9 bases identical to TRBD1. Per the germline V gene, CDR1 is LGHDT and CDR2 is YNNKEL (reference sequence). The V and J ends lost 4 bases and 6 bases, in that order; junction bases with no gene match: 10. The CDR3 totals 16 residues. CDR3 in amino acids: CASSLRPGQGSNEQFF. The CDR3 DNA is TGTGCCAGCAGCCTCCGACCGGGACAGGGTTCCAATGAGCAGTTCTTC.

The CDR3 sequence: CASSLGLAGVGELFF. The CDR3 DNA sequence: TGCGCCAGCAGCTTGGGACTAGCGGGGGTCGGGGAGCTGTTTTTT. This rearrangement joins TRBV5-1 to TRBJ2-2; 12 bases are shared with TRBD2. V shed 0 bases and J 7 bases; nucleotides not matched to a gene: 1. This CDR3 spans 15 amino acids. Germline V CDR1 and CDR2: SGHRS, YFSETQ. The full variable domain, in which reference TRBV5-1 and TRBJ2-2 provide the parts outside the CDR3, is KAGVTQTPRYLIKTRGQQVTLSCSPISGHRSVSWYQQTPGQGLQFLFEYFSETQRNKGNFPGRFSGRQFSNSRSEMNVSTLELGDSALYLCASSLGLAGVGELFFGEGSRLTVL.

This rearrangement joins TRBV2 to TRBJ2-1, with D perhaps being TRBD1 or TRBD2 (5 bases each). Looked up from germline, CDR1 is SNHLY and CDR2 is FYNNEI. Trimming left V 6 bases short and J 5 bases short, with 20 bases between. The CDR3 totals 16 residues. The CDR3 region is CASRTVPGRENNEQFF. Here the CDR3 DNA reads TGTGCCAGCAGAACCGTACCGGGACGCGAGAACAATGAGCAGTTCTTC.

This clonotype was seen only once. The CDR3 DNA reads as TGTGCCAGCTCACCGGCTACGCGGTACAATGAGCAGTTCTTC. Protein sequence: CASSPATRYNEQFF. V and J are TRBV18 and TRBJ2-1; unclear D gene. The CDR3 runs 14 residues. Germline V gene lookup returns CDR1 KGHSH and CDR2 LQKENI. Trimming cost V 3 bases and J 4 bases, with 10 bases left between them.

The V call is TRBV12-3 or TRBV12-4, the J call TRBJ1-3, with no clear D. V was shortened by 3 bases and J by 6 bases, with 18 bases between the two germline ends. The CDR3 consists of 16 residues. CDR3 in amino acids: CASSFPLPRRENTIYF. For the CDR3, the DNA is TGTGCCAGCAGTTTCCCTTTGCCCAGGCGTGAAAACACCATATATTTT.

The rearrangement joins TRBV25-1 to TRBJ2-5, with TRBD1 identical over 8 bases. V trimming: 2 bases; J trimming: 1 base; junction bases outside the gene matches: 3. Germline V lookup: CDR1 MGHDK, CDR2 SYGVNS. This CDR3 is 15 amino acids long. CDR3 sequence reads: CASSEQGAPQETQYF. DNA of the CDR3: TGTGCCAGCAGTGAACAGGGGGCCCCCCAAGAGACCCAGTACTTC.

The chain is built from TRBV5-1 and TRBJ2-1; 10 bases fit TRBD2. CDR1 SGHRS and CDR2 YFSETQ come from the germline V gene. V dropped 4 bases and J dropped 8; count of bases not matched to a gene: 12. This CDR3 region has 16 residues. CDR3 amino acids: CASSATPGTSVHEQFF. The DNA for the CDR3 is TGCGCCAGCAGCGCGACTCCCGGGACTAGCGTCCATGAGCAGTTCTTC. The entire variable domain, with the rest obtained from reference TRBV5-1 and TRBJ2-1, is as follows: KAGVTQTPRYLIKTRGQQVTLSCSPISGHRSVSWYQQTPGQGLQFLFEYFSETQRNKGNFPGRFSGRQFSNSRSEMNVSTLELGDSALYLCASSATPGTSVHEQFFGPGTRLTVL.

The CDR3 DNA reads TGTGCCAGCAGTCAACTAACATACCGGACAGGGGGGTCGAAGAATGAGCAGTTCTTC. It yields the protein CASSQLTYRTGGSKNEQFF. The chain is built from TRBV28 and TRBJ2-1, with 10 bases identical to TRBD1. CDR1 and CDR2 (germline): MDHEN, SYDVKM. Trimming at V came to 5 bases and at J to 7 bases, leaving 20 bases not matched to a gene. This CDR3 is built from 19 residues.

The chain uses TRBV3-1 and TRBJ1-6; no reliable D call. The ends were cut back, 0 bases at V and 0 bases at J, with 9 bases in the middle. Germline assignment: CDR1 LGHDT and CDR2 YNNKEL (reference sequence). The CDR3 runs to 17 residues. The CDR3 here is CASSQELGGSYNSPLHF. The CDR3 DNA is TGTGCCAGCAGCCAAGAGCTCGGAGGCTCCTATAATTCACCCCTCCACTTT.

This clonotype was seen a few times. The V and J genes are TRBV28 and TRBJ1-1; TRBD1 aligns across 9 bases. Germline V lookup: CDR1 MDHEN, CDR2 SYDVKM. The CDR3 covers 14 residues. V gave up 6 bases and J gave up 4 bases; unmatched junction bases: 6. The CDR3 here is CASRRDRATTEAFF. The CDR3 DNA follows: TGTGCCAGCAGAAGGGACAGGGCGACCACTGAAGCTTTCTTT.

This clonotype was observed many times. The chain is built from TRBV12-3 or TRBV12-4 and TRBJ1-5; D gene unclear. Trimming removed 3 bases from V and 5 bases from J, with 8 bases in between. There are 13 residues in the CDR3. The CDR3 loop reads CASSFGSDQPQHF. In nucleotides, the CDR3 is TGTGCCAGCAGTTTCGGGTCCGATCAGCCCCAGCATTTT.

This chain joins TRBV20-1 and TRBJ2-1, with 8 bases aligning to TRBD2. Germline V gene data show CDR1 as DFQATT and CDR2 as SNEGSKA (reference sequence). V trimming: 3 bases; J trimming: 1 base; junction bases outside the gene matches: 8. The CDR3 runs to 16 residues. The CDR3 spells CSARNYGGASYNEQFF. The CDR3 DNA follows: TGCAGTGCTAGGAACTACGGGGGGGCGTCCTACAATGAGCAGTTCTTC.